This is a list of T cell receptor beta chains from one sample in a study of monozygotic twins with inflammatory bowel disease. For each CDR3 protein, TCRdb gives one entry from its re-call of the 5' RACE reads, without DNA. The sample table sets out approximately 330,000 distinct CDR3 sequences. The sequenced sample was blood. The receptors derive from a human donor with ulcerative colitis or Crohn's disease, or a healthy co-twin of an affected twin (not recorded which). Both conserved end residues are part of each CDR3.

v_gene	j_gene	CDR3aa
TRBV5-1	TRBJ2-2	CASSLTERRVAGELFF
TRBV12-3/TRBV12-4	TRBJ2-2	CASSTRSANTGELFF
TRBV7-9	TRBJ2-7	CASTGNRGSYEQYF
TRBV10-2	TRBJ1-6	CASSESAGRGSPLHF
TRBV29-1	TRBJ2-1	CSVEDPTGFRLNEQFF
TRBV5-1	TRBJ2-1	CASSSGGGVLF
TRBV29-1	TRBJ1-2	CSVETATTHGYTF
TRBV7-2	TRBJ2-3	CASSLRRGLSTDTQYF
TRBV19	TRBJ1-6	CASGTQRNSPLHF
TRBV18	TRBJ2-1	CASSPLGQGEQFF
TRBV19	TRBJ1-2	CASTPDQLTGTAFYGYTF
TRBV4-2	TRBJ2-7	CASSHIPGTEQYF
TRBV18	TRBJ1-3	CASSPETARNTIYF
TRBV3-1	TRBJ2-7	CASSPVGGGQYF
TRBV29-1	TRBJ2-5	CSVGMRLNQETQYF
TRBV20-1	TRBJ2-1	CSGQPGQGTLRQFF
TRBV7-2	TRBJ2-7	CASSLRSSVAYEQYF
TRBV6-4	TRBJ2-2	CASSEGQRHTGELFF
TRBV5-6	TRBJ2-3	CASSFVAASTDTQYF
TRBV18	TRBJ1-4	CASSPTTGNEKLFF
TRBV20-1	TRBJ1-1	CSARAGASDTEAFF
TRBV7-8	TRBJ2-5	CASSPPPGTSGGNQETQYF
TRBV19	TRBJ2-2	CASSIQATPNTGELFF
TRBV7-8	TRBJ2-1	CASSSTLAGAGNEQFF
TRBV29-1	TRBJ1-1	CSVSKNTEAFF
TRBV9	TRBJ2-1	CASSVTGTSGEQFF